This T cell receptor (beta chain) was recorded in a study of T-cell memory formation after mild COVID-19. MiXCR was run by TCRdb on the 5' RACE reads, yielding one entry per CDR3 protein. Among roughly 340,000 distinct CDR3 sequences listed, approximately 15% were seen once. The germline gives CDR1 KGHDR, CDR2 SFDVKD. Trimming removed 5 bases from V and 4 bases from J; junction bases left unmatched: 9. The CDR3 extends over 15 amino acids. The chain recombines TRBV24-1 with TRBJ2-5, with 7 bases matching TRBD2. Source material: PBMCs or a T cell subset sorted from them (not recorded which). The clonotype was recovered from a man aged 18 to 29 who had mild COVID-19 (a few samples of this study predate the infection). Cell type and time point are not known. In DNA, the CDR3 is TGTGCCACCAGTGTTGGGGGGGGGGATGGAGAGACCCAGTACTTC. Amino acid sequence: CATSVGGGDGETQYF.